These T cell receptor beta chains were read from a single sample in a study of response to subunit inactivated influenza vaccine. MiXCR, run by TCRdb on the RT-PCR reads, gives a single entry per CDR3 protein. Among about 160,000 distinct CDR3 sequences listed, about a tenth were seen once. Source: non-naive T cells sorted from PBMCs, taken roughly 6 weeks after vaccination. The origin of the receptors is a man in his fifties who received an inactivated influenza vaccine. Each CDR3 is given with its conserved first and last residue. A D gene is named only where the DNA matches it firmly. Expanded clones are given a class, and other clones once, few, many or no size at all.

size,V,J,D,DNA,CDR3
few,TRBV20-1,TRBJ2-7,-,TGCAGTGCTAGTTTTGTCGAGCAGTACTTC,CSASFVEQYF
few,TRBV30,TRBJ2-4,-,TGTGCCTGGAGCCCGGAGTGGAGCATTCAGTACTTC,CAWSPEWSIQYF
-,TRBV3-1,TRBJ2-5,TRBD2,TGTGCCAGCAGCCAAGCTAGCGGGAGGTTCTTC,CASSQASGRFF
many,TRBV20-1,TRBJ2-3,TRBD2,TGCAGTGCTGGCCGGGACTACCGCGATACGCAGTATTTT,CSAGRDYRDTQYF
-,TRBV27,TRBJ2-6,-,TGTGCCAGCAGGGCTGGACTGGGAAGCTCTGGGGCCAACGTCCTGACTTTC,CASRAGLGSSGANVLTF
many,TRBV18,TRBJ1-2,-,TGTGCCAGCTCACATAAAGGATATGGCTACACCTTC,CASSHKGYGYTF
few,TRBV7-9,TRBJ1-4,-,TGTGCCAGCAGCTTTTGGACGGAGAATGAAAAACTGTTTTTT,CASSFWTENEKLFF
many,TRBV5-6,TRBJ2-7,-,TGTGCCAGCAGCTTGTCTTCAGGCTACGAGCAGTACTTC,CASSLSSGYEQYF
few,TRBV11-2,TRBJ2-3,-,TGTGCCAGCAGCTACGCCCCCAGTTTCACAGATACGCAGTATTTT,CASSYAPSFTDTQYF
once,TRBV5-6,TRBJ1-5,-,TGTGCCAGCAGCTTGGCAGGGTTGGGTAGCAATCAGCCCCAGCATTTT,CASSLAGLGSNQPQHF
few,TRBV6-6,TRBJ2-7,-,TGTGCCAGCAGTCCTCACGGGGGCGAGCAGTACTTC,CASSPHGGEQYF
few,TRBV28,TRBJ2-5,-,TGTGCCAGCAGTACTCCTGGGGTTGAGACCCAGTACTTC,CASSTPGVETQYF
many,TRBV4-2,TRBJ2-2,TRBD2,TGTGCCAGCAGCCAAGATGGGGAGCGGGAGAGCGGGGAGCTGTTTTTT,CASSQDGERESGELFF
-,TRBV7-6,TRBJ2-2,TRBD2,TGTGCCAGCAGCCAAAGCGGGAGGGGGTCCGGGGAGCTGTTTTTT,CASSQSGRGSGELFF
-,TRBV6-1,TRBJ2-7,-,TGTGCCAGCAGTGAAGACGGGGGGCTCTCCTACGAGCAGTACTTC,CASSEDGGLSYEQYF
few,TRBV11-1,TRBJ2-3,TRBD2,TGTGCCAGCAGCCTGGGACTAGCGGGGCGAACTAGCACAGATACGCAGTATTTT,CASSLGLAGRTSTDTQYF
few,TRBV5-6,TRBJ2-1,TRBD2,TGTGCCAGCAGCTCCTGGTTAGCGGGGAGTGAGCAGTTCTTC,CASSSWLAGSEQFF
many,TRBV28,TRBJ1-1,TRBD1,TGTGCCAGCAGTCCCCATCACCAGGGGGCGCCGACTGAAGCTTTCTTT,CASSPHHQGAPTEAFF
-,TRBV11-2,TRBJ2-7,-,TGTGCCAGCAGCTTAAGGTTGGGGGGCAGGGAGCCCGAGCAGTACTTC,CASSLRLGGREPEQYF
few,TRBV20-1,TRBJ1-1,-,TGCAGTGCGCACTCCAGCTTGAACACTGAAGCTTTCTTT,CSAHSSLNTEAFF
-,TRBV12-3/TRBV12-4,TRBJ2-7,-,TGTGCCACTTCACAAACGAAGGGCTACGAGCAGTACTTC,CATSQTKGYEQYF
-,TRBV5-1,TRBJ2-3,-,TGCGCCAGCAGCTTGGGGGGGGGCATCACAGATACGCAGTATTTT,CASSLGGGITDTQYF
-,TRBV5-1,TRBJ2-5,-,TGCGCCAGCAGCTTCGGACAGTCCCAAGAGACCCAGTACTTC,CASSFGQSQETQYF
few,TRBV25-1,TRBJ1-2,TRBD1,TGTGCCAGCAGTCCGGACAGGGAATTCTATGGCTACACCTTC,CASSPDREFYGYTF
-,TRBV6-2/TRBV6-3,TRBJ2-3,TRBD1,TGTGCCAGCAGCCGACAGGGGACGCAGTATTTT,CASSRQGTQYF
-,TRBV7-2,TRBJ1-6,-,TGTGCCAGCAGCCAGGACAGTCGTTATAATACACCCCTCCACTTT,CASSQDSRYNTPLHF
few,TRBV19,TRBJ2-1,TRBD1,TGTGCCAGTAGTAACGACCGGGACAGGGGGCTTGGAGAGCAGTTCTTC,CASSNDRDRGLGEQFF
-,TRBV5-4,TRBJ2-4,-,TGTGCCATCAGCTTTGGGTTCATCCAGGGATACGGAAACATTCAGTACTTC,CAISFGFIQGYGNIQYF
few,TRBV24-1,TRBJ2-2,-,TGTGCCACCAGTGACCCTGGACACCATGAAACCGGGGAGCTGTTTTTT,CATSDPGHHETGELFF
few,TRBV5-5,TRBJ2-1,-,TGTGCCAGCAGCTTGGAGGGCCTAGGCTACAATGAGCAGTTCTTC,CASSLEGLGYNEQFF
few,TRBV7-9,TRBJ1-5,TRBD1,TGTGCCAGCAGCTCCACAGGGGGTTCTCAGCCCCAGCATTTT,CASSSTGGSQPQHF
-,TRBV6-2/TRBV6-3,TRBJ2-1,-,TGTGCCACCAGTTTACTAAATGAGCAGTTCTTC,CATSLLNEQFF
few,TRBV6-5,TRBJ1-3,-,TGTGCCAGCAGTTACACCCCGCCGGGACTGACCTCTGGAAACACCATATATTTT,CASSYTPPGLTSGNTIYF
-,TRBV5-4,TRBJ2-7,-,TGTGCCAGCAGCTTACCCCAGCAAACAGGGACTCTTTACGAGCAGTACTTC,CASSLPQQTGTLYEQYF
-,TRBV28,TRBJ2-7,-,TGTGCCAGCGGGTCCACCTACGAGCAGTACTTC,CASGSTYEQYF
-,TRBV20-1,TRBJ1-2,-,TGCAGTGCTGGTAACGCAGGGAATAACTATGGCTACACCTTC,CSAGNAGNNYGYTF
-,TRBV5-8,TRBJ2-5,-,TGTGCCAGCAGCCTCTCCCCCAGCCAAGAGACCCAGTACTTC,CASSLSPSQETQYF
-,TRBV28,TRBJ2-3,TRBD2,TGTGCCAGCAGTCTAGGGTGGTTAGCGGGGGGGATCACAGATACGCAGTATTTT,CASSLGWLAGGITDTQYF
many,TRBV5-6,TRBJ2-1,-,TGTGCCAGCAGCTTGGGACTATCATCTGGTGAGCAGTTCTTC,CASSLGLSSGEQFF
many,TRBV29-1,TRBJ1-5,TRBD1,TGCAGCGTTGCCCTTGGGACAGGCAGCAATCAGCCCCAGCATTTT,CSVALGTGSNQPQHF
few,TRBV11-2,TRBJ2-7,-,TGTGCCAGCAGCCCAGGGACCACGGAGCAGTACTTC,CASSPGTTEQYF
-,TRBV7-9,TRBJ1-1,-,TGTGCCAGCAGCTTTCTGGTGAACACTGAAGCTTTCTTT,CASSFLVNTEAFF
many,TRBV28,TRBJ2-5,-,TGTGCCAGCAGTTTGTGGGCAAGGAGGGAGACCCAGTACTTC,CASSLWARRETQYF
few,TRBV6-2/TRBV6-3,TRBJ1-1,-,TGTGCCAGCAGTCTCCAGGCCGTACCGGGACGCAGTTGG,CASSLQAVPGRSW
many,TRBV7-8,TRBJ2-5,-,TGTGCCAGCAGCACCCGAGCGGAGATGATGGTGGAGACCCAGTACTTC,CASSTRAEMMVETQYF
few,TRBV2,TRBJ2-5,-,TGCGGGGGACAGTACCAAGAGACCCAGTACTTC,CGGQYQETQYF
-,TRBV28,TRBJ2-1,-,TGTGCCAGCAGTCTACGGAATCATGAGCAGTTCTTC,CASSLRNHEQFF
few,TRBV6-1,TRBJ1-5,TRBD1,TGTGCCAGCAGTCAACCTCCGGGACAGGGTAGCAATCAGCCCCAGCATTTT,CASSQPPGQGSNQPQHF
many,TRBV7-2,TRBJ2-5,-,TGTGCCAGCAGCCCATTGGGCGGGTTAGACCAAGAGACCCAGTACTTC,CASSPLGGLDQETQYF
few,TRBV6-5,TRBJ1-6,-,TGTGCCAGCAGTTCTAGCTCTAATTCACCCCTCCACTTT,CASSSSSNSPLHF
-,TRBV6-2/TRBV6-3,TRBJ2-7,-,TGTGCCAGCAGCATACTGGGTGGCCAATCCTACGAGCAGTACTTC,CASSILGGQSYEQYF
few,TRBV27,TRBJ2-2,-,TGTGCCAGCAGTCCTACTTTAAACACCGGGGAGCTGTTTTTT,CASSPTLNTGELFF
-,TRBV7-2,TRBJ1-3,-,TGTGCCAGCGGTGAGGGACCTGGAAACACCATATATTTT,CASGEGPGNTIYF
many,TRBV20-1,TRBJ2-1,-,TGCAGTGCTTCTACTACGGATGAGCAGTTCTTC,CSASTTDEQFF
-,TRBV7-8,TRBJ2-5,-,TGTGCCAGCAGCCCCCGATACGGGGGCTCGGAGACCCAGTACTTC,CASSPRYGGSETQYF
few,TRBV12-3/TRBV12-4,TRBJ1-1,-,TGTGCCAGCAGTTTGATGAGGAACACTGAAGCTTTCTTT,CASSLMRNTEAFF
-,TRBV3-1,TRBJ2-7,-,TGTGCCAGCAGCCGGACTGGACGCCCCTACGAGCAGTACTTC,CASSRTGRPYEQYF
many,TRBV15,TRBJ2-3,-,TGTGCCACCAGCAGAGACCCGGGTTGGTCAGATACGCAGTATTTT,CATSRDPGWSDTQYF
-,TRBV18,TRBJ2-7,TRBD1,TGTGCCAGCTCACCAAACAGGGGGCACGAGCAGTACTTC,CASSPNRGHEQYF